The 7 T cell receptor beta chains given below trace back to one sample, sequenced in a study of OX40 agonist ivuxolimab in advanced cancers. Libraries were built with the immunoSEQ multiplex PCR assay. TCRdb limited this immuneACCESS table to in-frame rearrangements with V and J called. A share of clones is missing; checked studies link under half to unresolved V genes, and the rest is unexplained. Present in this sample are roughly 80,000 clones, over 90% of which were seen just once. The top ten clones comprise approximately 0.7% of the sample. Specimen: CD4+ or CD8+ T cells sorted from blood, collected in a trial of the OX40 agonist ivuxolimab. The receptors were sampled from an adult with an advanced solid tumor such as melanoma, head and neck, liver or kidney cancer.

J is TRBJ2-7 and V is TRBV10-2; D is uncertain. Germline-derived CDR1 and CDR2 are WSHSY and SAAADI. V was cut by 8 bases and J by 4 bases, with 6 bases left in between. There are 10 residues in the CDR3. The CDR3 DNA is TGCGCCAGCGGAGAGTACGAGCAGTACTTC. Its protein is CASGEYEQYF.

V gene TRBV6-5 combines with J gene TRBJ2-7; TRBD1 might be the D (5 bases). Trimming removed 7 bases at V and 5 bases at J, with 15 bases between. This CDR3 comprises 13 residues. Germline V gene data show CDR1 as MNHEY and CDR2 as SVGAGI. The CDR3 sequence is CASILRGSHEQYF. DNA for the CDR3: TGTGCCAGCATTTTAAGGGGTAGCCACGAGCAGTACTTC.

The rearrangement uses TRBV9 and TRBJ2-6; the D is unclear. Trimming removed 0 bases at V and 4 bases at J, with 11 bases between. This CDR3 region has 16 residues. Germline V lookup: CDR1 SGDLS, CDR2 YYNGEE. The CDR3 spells CASSVGRPQGANVLTF. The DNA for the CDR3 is TGTGCCAGCAGCGTAGGGCGGCCGCAAGGGGCCAACGTCCTGACTTTC.

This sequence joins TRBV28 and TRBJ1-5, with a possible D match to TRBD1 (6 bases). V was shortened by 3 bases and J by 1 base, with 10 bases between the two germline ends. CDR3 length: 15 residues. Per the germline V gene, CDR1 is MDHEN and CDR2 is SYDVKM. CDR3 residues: CASSFSGASNQPQHF. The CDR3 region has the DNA TGTGCCAGCAGTTTCTCGGGGGCGAGCAATCAGCCCCAGCATTTT.

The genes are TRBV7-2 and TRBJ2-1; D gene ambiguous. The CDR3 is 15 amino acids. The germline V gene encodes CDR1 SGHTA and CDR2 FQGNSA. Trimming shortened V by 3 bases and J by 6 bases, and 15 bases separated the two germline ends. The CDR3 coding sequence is TGTGCCAGCAGCTTTGGATGGACGGTTTTCAATGAGCAGTTCTTC. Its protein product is CASSFGWTVFNEQFF.

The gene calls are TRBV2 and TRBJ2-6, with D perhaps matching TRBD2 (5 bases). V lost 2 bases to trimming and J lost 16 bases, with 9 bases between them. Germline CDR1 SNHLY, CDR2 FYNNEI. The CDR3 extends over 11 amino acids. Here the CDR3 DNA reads TGTGCCAGCAGTGAACCGCCGGGACTGACTTTC. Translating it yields CASSEPPGLTF.

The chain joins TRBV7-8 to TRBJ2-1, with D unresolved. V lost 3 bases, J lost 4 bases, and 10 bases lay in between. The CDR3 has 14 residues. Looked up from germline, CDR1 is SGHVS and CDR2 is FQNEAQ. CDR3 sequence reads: CASSFLVSYNEQFF. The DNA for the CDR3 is TGTGCCAGCAGCTTTCTAGTCTCTTACAATGAGCAGTTCTTC.